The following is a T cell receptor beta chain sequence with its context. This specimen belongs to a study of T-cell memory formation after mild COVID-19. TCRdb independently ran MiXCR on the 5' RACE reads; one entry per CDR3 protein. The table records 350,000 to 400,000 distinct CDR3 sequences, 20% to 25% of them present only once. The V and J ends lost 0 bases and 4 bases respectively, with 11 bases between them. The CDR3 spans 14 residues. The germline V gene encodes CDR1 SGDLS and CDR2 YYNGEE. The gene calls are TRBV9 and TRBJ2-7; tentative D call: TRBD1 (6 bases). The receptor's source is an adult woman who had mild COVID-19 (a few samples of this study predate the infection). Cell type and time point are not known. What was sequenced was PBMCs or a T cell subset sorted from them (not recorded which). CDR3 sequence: CASSVVPGVYEQYF. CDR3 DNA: TGTGCCAGCAGCGTAGTCCCAGGGGTTTACGAGCAGTACTTC.